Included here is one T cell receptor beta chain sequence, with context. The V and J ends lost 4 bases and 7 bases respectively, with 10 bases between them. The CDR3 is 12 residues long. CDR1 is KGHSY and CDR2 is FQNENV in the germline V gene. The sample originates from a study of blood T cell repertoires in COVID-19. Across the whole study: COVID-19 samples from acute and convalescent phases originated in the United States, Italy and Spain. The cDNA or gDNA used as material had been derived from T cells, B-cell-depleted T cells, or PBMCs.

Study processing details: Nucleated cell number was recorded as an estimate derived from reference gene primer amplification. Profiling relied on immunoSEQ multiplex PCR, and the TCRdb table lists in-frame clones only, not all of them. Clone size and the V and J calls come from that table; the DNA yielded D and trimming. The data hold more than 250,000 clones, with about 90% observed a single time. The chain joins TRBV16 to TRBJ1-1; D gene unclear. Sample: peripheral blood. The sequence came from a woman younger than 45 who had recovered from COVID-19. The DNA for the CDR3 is TGTGCCAGCAGCCGATCGGGAGTTGAAGCTTTCTTT. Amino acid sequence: CASSRSGVEAFF. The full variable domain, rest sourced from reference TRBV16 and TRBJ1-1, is GEEVAQTPKHLVRGEGQKAKLYCAPIKGHSYVFWYQQVLKNEFKFLISFQNENVFDETGMPKERFSAKCLPNSPCSLEIQATKLEDSAVYFCASSRSGVEAFFGQGTRLTVV.